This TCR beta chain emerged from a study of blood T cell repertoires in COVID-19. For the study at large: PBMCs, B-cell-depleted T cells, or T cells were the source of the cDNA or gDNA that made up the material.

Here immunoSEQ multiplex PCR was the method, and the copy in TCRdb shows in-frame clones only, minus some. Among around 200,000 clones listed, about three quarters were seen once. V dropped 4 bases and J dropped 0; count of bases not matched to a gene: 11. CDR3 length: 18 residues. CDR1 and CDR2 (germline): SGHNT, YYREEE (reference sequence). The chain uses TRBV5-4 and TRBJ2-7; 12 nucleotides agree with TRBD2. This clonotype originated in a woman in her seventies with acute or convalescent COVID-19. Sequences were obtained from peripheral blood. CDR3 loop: CASSQGLAGPTSSYEQYF. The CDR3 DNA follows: TGTGCCAGCAGCCAGGGACTAGCGGGCCCGACTAGCTCCTACGAGCAGTACTTC. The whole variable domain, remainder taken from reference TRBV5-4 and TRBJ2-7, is ETGVTQSPTHLIKTRGQQVTLRCSSQSGHNTVSWYQQALGQGPQFIFQYYREEENGRGNFPPRFSGLQFPNYSSELNVNALELDDSALYLCASSQGLAGPTSSYEQYFGPGTRLTVT.